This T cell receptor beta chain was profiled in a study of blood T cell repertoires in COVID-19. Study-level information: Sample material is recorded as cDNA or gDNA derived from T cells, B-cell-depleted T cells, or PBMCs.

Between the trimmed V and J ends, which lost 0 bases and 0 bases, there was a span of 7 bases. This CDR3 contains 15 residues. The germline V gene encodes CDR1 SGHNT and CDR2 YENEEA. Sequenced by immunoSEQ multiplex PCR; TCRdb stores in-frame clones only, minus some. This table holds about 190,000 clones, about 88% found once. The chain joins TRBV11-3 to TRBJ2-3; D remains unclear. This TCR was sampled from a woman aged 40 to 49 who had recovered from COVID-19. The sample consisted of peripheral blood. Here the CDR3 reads CASSLDPQSTDTQYF. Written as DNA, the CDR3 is TGTGCCAGCAGCTTAGATCCTCAGAGCACAGATACGCAGTATTTT.